This TCR beta chain was documented in a study of blood T cell repertoires in COVID-19. Overall study: Both acute and convalescent COVID-19 samples were obtained from the United States, Italy and Spain. Nucleic acid was either cDNA or gDNA, and it came from T cells, B-cell-depleted T cells, or PBMCs.

Original processing notes: Nucleated cell number was recorded as an estimate derived from reference gene primer amplification. Using immunoSEQ multiplex PCR, the repertoire was profiled, and TCRdb retains in-frame clones only, with some absent. V and J calls and clone size are copied from that table; D and trimming were computed from the DNA. This table has fewer than 300,000 clones, over 75% appearing once. This clone was counted once. The germline V and J ends were trimmed by 6 bases and 4 bases, with 9 bases remaining between them. This CDR3 spans 11 amino acids. The germline CDR1 and CDR2 sequences are DFQATT and SNEGSKA (reference sequence).

The chain combines TRBV20-1 with TRBJ2-5; a weak D match, TRBD2 (6 bases). Input material: peripheral blood. The sequence was collected from a human donor in a cohort sampled during active COVID-19. The CDR3 region has the DNA TGCAGTGCCCTAGCGTCAGAGACCCAGTACTTC. This encodes CSALASETQYF.